Listed below are T cell receptor beta chains from one sample, sequenced in a study of CD8 T cells in Susac syndrome. One entry per CDR3 protein results from TCRdb running MiXCR on the immunoSEQ multiplex PCR reads. The sample holds 140,000 to 150,000 distinct CDR3 sequences, roughly 95% seen once. Sequenced material: CD4+ T cells from PBMCs. These receptors all stem from a human donor in good health. CDR3s include the opening cysteine and the closing phenylalanine or tryptophan. The order of the fields is CDR3 DNA, CDR3 protein, clone size, J gene, D gene, V gene. A D gene is named only where the DNA matches it firmly. The listing skips clone size in some rows; elsewhere it reads once, few, many or a size class.

CDR3 DNA: TGTGCCAGCAGCTTAGCTGCTTTCGGCACTGAAGCTTTCTTT
CDR3 protein: CASSLAAFGTEAFF
clone size: NA
J gene: TRBJ1-1
D gene: NA
V gene: TRBV7-2

CDR3 DNA: TGTGCCAGCAGTGGAGTGTTGTCTTCCTACGAGCAGTACTTC
CDR3 protein: CASSGVLSSYEQYF
clone size: once
J gene: TRBJ2-7
D gene: NA
V gene: TRBV2

CDR3 DNA: TGCAGTGCTAAACCGAGCTTGTACTCCCAGTACTTC
CDR3 protein: CSAKPSLYSQYF
clone size: NA
J gene: TRBJ2-5
D gene: NA
V gene: TRBV20-1

CDR3 DNA: TGTGCCAGCATCGCGACCCGGCTCTATGGCTACACCTTC
CDR3 protein: CASIATRLYGYTF
clone size: NA
J gene: TRBJ1-2
D gene: NA
V gene: TRBV2

CDR3 DNA: TGTGCCAGCTCACCACGTTCTCTGGTGAACTATGGCTACACCTTC
CDR3 protein: CASSPRSLVNYGYTF
clone size: NA
J gene: TRBJ1-2
D gene: NA
V gene: TRBV18

CDR3 DNA: TGTGCCAGCAGTTACTCTGGCCATGAGCAGTTCTTC
CDR3 protein: CASSYSGHEQFF
clone size: NA
J gene: TRBJ2-1
D gene: NA
V gene: TRBV6-6

CDR3 DNA: TGTGCCAGCAGCCGACCCGGCCAGGTTAACACTGAAGCTTTCTTT
CDR3 protein: CASSRPGQVNTEAFF
clone size: NA
J gene: TRBJ1-1
D gene: NA
V gene: TRBV3-1

CDR3 DNA: TGTGCCAGCAGTGTCGCCGGGACAGGCTCCCGGGAGACCCAGTACTTC
CDR3 protein: CASSVAGTGSRETQYF
clone size: NA
J gene: TRBJ2-5
D gene: TRBD1
V gene: TRBV12-3/TRBV12-4

CDR3 DNA: TGTGCCAGTAGTATGGAGGGGGCGAATGGCTACACCTTC
CDR3 protein: CASSMEGANGYTF
clone size: NA
J gene: TRBJ1-2
D gene: TRBD1
V gene: TRBV19

CDR3 DNA: TGTGCCATCAGTGTTCGGCACAATGAGCAGTTCTTC
CDR3 protein: CAISVRHNEQFF
clone size: NA
J gene: TRBJ2-1
D gene: NA
V gene: TRBV10-3

CDR3 DNA: TGTGCCAGCAGTTTGGGCCTCCGCTACGAGCAGTACTTC
CDR3 protein: CASSLGLRYEQYF
clone size: NA
J gene: TRBJ2-7
D gene: NA
V gene: TRBV28

CDR3 DNA: TGCGCCAGCAGCCTAGGCCAGCCCGTCGGGTACTACGAGCAGTACTTC
CDR3 protein: CASSLGQPVGYYEQYF
clone size: NA
J gene: TRBJ2-7
D gene: NA
V gene: TRBV4-1

CDR3 DNA: TGTGCCAGTAGTATGTCCTCGTCAGGGTCCCATAACTACGAGCAGTACTTC
CDR3 protein: CASSMSSSGSHNYEQYF
clone size: NA
J gene: TRBJ2-7
D gene: NA
V gene: TRBV19

CDR3 DNA: TGCAGTGCTCTCGCTGATAGCGGGGAGGGTCAAGAGACCCAGTACTTC
CDR3 protein: CSALADSGEGQETQYF
clone size: NA
J gene: TRBJ2-5
D gene: TRBD2
V gene: TRBV20-1

CDR3 DNA: TGTGCCAGCAGCCCGCGGACTAGCGGGAGGGCCTTTGAGCAGTTCTTC
CDR3 protein: CASSPRTSGRAFEQFF
clone size: NA
J gene: TRBJ2-1
D gene: TRBD2
V gene: TRBV3-1

CDR3 DNA: TGTGCGGGGGGACTAGCGGCCTCTGGCACAGATACGCAGTATTTT
CDR3 protein: CAGGLAASGTDTQYF
clone size: NA
J gene: TRBJ2-3
D gene: TRBD2
V gene: TRBV28

CDR3 DNA: TGTGCCAGCTCACCACTCGGAACAGGGTCCTACGAGCAGTACTTC
CDR3 protein: CASSPLGTGSYEQYF
clone size: NA
J gene: TRBJ2-7
D gene: NA
V gene: TRBV18

CDR3 DNA: TGTGCCAGCAGCTTGACGGGAGGGGGACACAATGAGCAGTTCTTC
CDR3 protein: CASSLTGGGHNEQFF
clone size: NA
J gene: TRBJ2-1
D gene: TRBD2
V gene: TRBV7-9

CDR3 DNA: TGCAGCGTTGAAGGGGGGACAGGGGTTACCCTGTTAGAGACCCAGTACTTC
CDR3 protein: CSVEGGTGVTLLETQYF
clone size: once
J gene: TRBJ2-5
D gene: TRBD1
V gene: TRBV29-1

CDR3 DNA: TGCAGCGTTGGACCTCAGAGCCCCCATCTCCAAGAGACCCAGTACTTC
CDR3 protein: CSVGPQSPHLQETQYF
clone size: NA
J gene: TRBJ2-5
D gene: NA
V gene: TRBV29-1

CDR3 DNA: TGTGCCAGTAGTCTACAGAAGCAAGAGACCCAGTACTTC
CDR3 protein: CASSLQKQETQYF
clone size: NA
J gene: TRBJ2-5
D gene: NA
V gene: TRBV19

CDR3 DNA: TGTGCCAGCAGCTTAGAAGGCGGTCGGACCACAGATACGCAGTATTTT
CDR3 protein: CASSLEGGRTTDTQYF
clone size: NA
J gene: TRBJ2-3
D gene: NA
V gene: TRBV7-9

CDR3 DNA: TGTGCCAGCAGTCCCGACCTCCGGGACAGGGGAATACTCTCTGGGGCCAACGTCCTGACTTTC
CDR3 protein: CASSPDLRDRGILSGANVLTF
clone size: NA
J gene: TRBJ2-6
D gene: TRBD1
V gene: TRBV27

CDR3 DNA: TGTGCCACCAGCAGAACCGGGACGGCGAACACTGAAGCTTTCTTT
CDR3 protein: CATSRTGTANTEAFF
clone size: NA
J gene: TRBJ1-1
D gene: NA
V gene: TRBV15

CDR3 DNA: TGTGCCAGCAGCTCCCGGGGCCTCCAAGAGACCCAGTACTTC
CDR3 protein: CASSSRGLQETQYF
clone size: NA
J gene: TRBJ2-5
D gene: NA
V gene: TRBV11-2

CDR3 DNA: TGTGCCAGCAGCGCCGGGACAGGGGGCATCGGTGAGCAGTTCTTC
CDR3 protein: CASSAGTGGIGEQFF
clone size: NA
J gene: TRBJ2-1
D gene: TRBD1
V gene: TRBV11-2

CDR3 DNA: TGCGCCAGCAGCCAAGATCGGTCAAGGGCTAGCAGCACAGATACGCAGTATTTT
CDR3 protein: CASSQDRSRASSTDTQYF
clone size: NA
J gene: TRBJ2-3
D gene: NA
V gene: TRBV4-1

CDR3 DNA: TGTGCCAGCAGCACTTGGGGGGCCTACGAGCAGTACTTC
CDR3 protein: CASSTWGAYEQYF
clone size: few
J gene: TRBJ2-7
D gene: NA
V gene: TRBV7-2

CDR3 DNA: TGTGCCACCAGTGTCCTGTGGCCGGACGTGAACACTGAAGCTTTCTTT
CDR3 protein: CATSVLWPDVNTEAFF
clone size: NA
J gene: TRBJ1-1
D gene: NA
V gene: TRBV24-1

CDR3 DNA: TGTGCCAGCAGCCAACCCGCTTTAGTCTACGAGCAGTACTTC
CDR3 protein: CASSQPALVYEQYF
clone size: once
J gene: TRBJ2-7
D gene: NA
V gene: TRBV14

CDR3 DNA: TGTGCCAGCAGCCGAGACAGTTCCAATCAGCCCCAGCATTTT
CDR3 protein: CASSRDSSNQPQHF
clone size: NA
J gene: TRBJ1-5
D gene: NA
V gene: TRBV6-5

CDR3 DNA: TGTGCCAGCTTCCGGGGGGCAGCGAACTCCTACGAGCAGTACTTC
CDR3 protein: CASFRGAANSYEQYF
clone size: NA
J gene: TRBJ2-7
D gene: NA
V gene: TRBV6-2/TRBV6-3

CDR3 DNA: TGTGCCAGCACCATAGGACAGGGTAGTTTTTGGCAGTACTTC
CDR3 protein: CASTIGQGSFWQYF
clone size: NA
J gene: TRBJ2-7
D gene: TRBD1
V gene: TRBV6-5

CDR3 DNA: TGTGCCAGCAGTTTGGGTAGGGGTTCCTACAATGAGCAGTTCTTC
CDR3 protein: CASSLGRGSYNEQFF
clone size: NA
J gene: TRBJ2-1
D gene: NA
V gene: TRBV7-2

CDR3 DNA: TGTGCCAGCTCACAAGGACGGAGGACCGATAGCAATCAGCCCCAGCATTTT
CDR3 protein: CASSQGRRTDSNQPQHF
clone size: NA
J gene: TRBJ1-5
D gene: NA
V gene: TRBV18

CDR3 DNA: TGTGCCAGCAGCTTGCACTCCTACGAGCAGTACTTC
CDR3 protein: CASSLHSYEQYF
clone size: once
J gene: TRBJ2-7
D gene: NA
V gene: TRBV5-4

CDR3 DNA: TGTGCCAGCAGCCTACATTGGATGGAGGGCGGGGAGCTGTTTTTT
CDR3 protein: CASSLHWMEGGELFF
clone size: NA
J gene: TRBJ2-2
D gene: NA
V gene: TRBV5-4

CDR3 DNA: TGTGCCAGCAGCCACACGGTAGGGACAGAGCAAGAGACCCAGTACTTC
CDR3 protein: CASSHTVGTEQETQYF
clone size: once
J gene: TRBJ2-5
D gene: TRBD1
V gene: TRBV5-4

CDR3 DNA: TGTGCCAGCAGTTATCTTAGTGAGGGCACGGCGTACTTC
CDR3 protein: CASSYLSEGTAYF
clone size: NA
J gene: TRBJ2-7
D gene: NA
V gene: TRBV6-5

CDR3 DNA: TGCAGTGCTAGGTTGCCTGGGACTAGCGGGAGTCACGAGCAGTACTTC
CDR3 protein: CSARLPGTSGSHEQYF
clone size: NA
J gene: TRBJ2-7
D gene: TRBD2
V gene: TRBV20-1

CDR3 DNA: TGTGCCACCAGCGGTACCGGGACAGAAGGAAACACCATATATTTT
CDR3 protein: CATSGTGTEGNTIYF
clone size: NA
J gene: TRBJ1-3
D gene: TRBD1
V gene: TRBV15

CDR3 DNA: TGTGCCAGCAGTCAGCTAGCGGGTCTGGAGACCCAGTACTTC
CDR3 protein: CASSQLAGLETQYF
clone size: NA
J gene: TRBJ2-5
D gene: TRBD2
V gene: TRBV12-3/TRBV12-4

CDR3 DNA: TGCGCCAGCAGCTTGGCAGCAGGAAACAATGAGCAGTTCTTC
CDR3 protein: CASSLAAGNNEQFF
clone size: NA
J gene: TRBJ2-1
D gene: NA
V gene: TRBV5-1

CDR3 DNA: TGCGCCAGCAGCCGACCGACAGGAAGCTCTGGAAACACCATATATTTT
CDR3 protein: CASSRPTGSSGNTIYF
clone size: once
J gene: TRBJ1-3
D gene: NA
V gene: TRBV5-1

CDR3 DNA: TGTGCCAGCAGCGTGCTAGCGGGAGGCTACAATGAGCAGTTCTTC
CDR3 protein: CASSVLAGGYNEQFF
clone size: NA
J gene: TRBJ2-1
D gene: TRBD2
V gene: TRBV7-9

CDR3 DNA: TGTGCCAGCAGTGAAGGCGGAGGTCCCCACTCCGGGGAGCTGTTTTTT
CDR3 protein: CASSEGGGPHSGELFF
clone size: NA
J gene: TRBJ2-2
D gene: NA
V gene: TRBV25-1

CDR3 DNA: TGTGCCAGCAGCTTAGTGGGACAGGGGAGGACAGATACGCAGTATTTT
CDR3 protein: CASSLVGQGRTDTQYF
clone size: NA
J gene: TRBJ2-3
D gene: TRBD1
V gene: TRBV7-9

CDR3 DNA: TGTGCCAGCAGCCTCTGGACAGGGAACACTGAAGCTTTCTTT
CDR3 protein: CASSLWTGNTEAFF
clone size: NA
J gene: TRBJ1-1
D gene: TRBD1
V gene: TRBV7-2

CDR3 DNA: TGTGCCAGCAGTGAACCGGACGGTACCGGGGAGCTGTTTTTT
CDR3 protein: CASSEPDGTGELFF
clone size: NA
J gene: TRBJ2-2
D gene: NA
V gene: TRBV2

CDR3 DNA: TGCGCCAGCAGCCAGTCAGGCTCGGGCAGTGAAGCTTTCTTT
CDR3 protein: CASSQSGSGSEAFF
clone size: NA
J gene: TRBJ1-1
D gene: NA
V gene: TRBV10-1

CDR3 DNA: TGTGCCAGCATTATCAGGGGAAGCACCGGGGAGCTGTTTTTT
CDR3 protein: CASIIRGSTGELFF
clone size: NA
J gene: TRBJ2-2
D gene: NA
V gene: TRBV28

CDR3 DNA: TGTGCCAGCAGCTTGGCCCCCGGGAGAAACACCGGGGAGCTGTTTTTT
CDR3 protein: CASSLAPGRNTGELFF
clone size: NA
J gene: TRBJ2-2
D gene: NA
V gene: TRBV5-4

CDR3 DNA: TGTGCCTGGAGGATGACAGGGATGAACACTGAAGCTTTCTTT
CDR3 protein: CAWRMTGMNTEAFF
clone size: NA
J gene: TRBJ1-1
D gene: TRBD1
V gene: TRBV30

CDR3 DNA: TGTGCCAGCAGCGCCCGGGACAGGGGGCGGTCGGTGTACAATGAGCAGTTCTTC
CDR3 protein: CASSARDRGRSVYNEQFF
clone size: NA
J gene: TRBJ2-1
D gene: TRBD1
V gene: TRBV9

CDR3 DNA: TGTGCCAGCAGCACGGAAGGGGGACCCTCTCGCTACACCTTC
CDR3 protein: CASSTEGGPSRYTF
clone size: once
J gene: TRBJ1-2
D gene: NA
V gene: TRBV2